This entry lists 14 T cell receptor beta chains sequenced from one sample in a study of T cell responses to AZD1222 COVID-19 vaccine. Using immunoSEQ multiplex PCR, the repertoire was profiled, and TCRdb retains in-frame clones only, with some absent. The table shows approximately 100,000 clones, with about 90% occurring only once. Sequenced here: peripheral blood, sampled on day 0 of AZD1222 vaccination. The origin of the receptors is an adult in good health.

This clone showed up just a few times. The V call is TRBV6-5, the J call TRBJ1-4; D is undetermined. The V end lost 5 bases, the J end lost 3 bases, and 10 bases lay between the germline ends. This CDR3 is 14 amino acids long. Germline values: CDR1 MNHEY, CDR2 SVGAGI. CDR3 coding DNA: TGTGCCAGCAGTATCCGTTACGCTAATGAAAAACTGTTTTTT. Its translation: CASSIRYANEKLFF.

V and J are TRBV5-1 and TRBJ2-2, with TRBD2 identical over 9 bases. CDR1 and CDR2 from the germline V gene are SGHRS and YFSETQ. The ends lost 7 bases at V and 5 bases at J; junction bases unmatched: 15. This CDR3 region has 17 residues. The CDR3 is CASGTLISGSSTGELFF. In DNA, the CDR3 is TGCGCCAGCGGCACCCTTATTAGCGGGAGTTCGACCGGGGAGCTGTTTTTT.

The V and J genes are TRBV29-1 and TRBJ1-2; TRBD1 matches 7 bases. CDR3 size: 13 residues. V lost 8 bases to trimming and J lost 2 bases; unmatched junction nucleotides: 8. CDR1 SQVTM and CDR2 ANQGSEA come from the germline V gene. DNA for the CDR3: TGCAGCTCACAGAGGGACAGCAACTATGGCTACACCTTC. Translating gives CSSQRDSNYGYTF. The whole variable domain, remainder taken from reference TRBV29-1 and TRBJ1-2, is SAVISQKPSRDICQRGTSLTIQCQVDSQVTMMFWYRQQPGQSLTLIATANQGSEATYESGFVIDKFPISRPNLTFSTLTVSNMSPEDSSIYLCSSQRDSNYGYTFGSGTRLTVV.

CDR3 DNA sequence: TGTGCCAGCAGCTTAGGCGTCGGGCAGACCGCTGGAAACACCATATATTTT. It yields the protein CASSLGVGQTAGNTIYF. The rearrangement uses TRBV7-9 and TRBJ1-3; D call uncertain. V was cut by 1 base and J by 2 bases, with 15 bases left in between. Germline V gives CDR1 SEHNR, CDR2 FQNEAQ (reference sequence). The CDR3 runs to 17 residues.

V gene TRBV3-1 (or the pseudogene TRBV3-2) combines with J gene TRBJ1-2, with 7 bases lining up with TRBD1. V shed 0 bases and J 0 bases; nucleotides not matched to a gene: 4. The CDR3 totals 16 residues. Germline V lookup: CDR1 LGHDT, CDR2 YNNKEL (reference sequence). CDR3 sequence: CASSQDPGQPNYGYTF. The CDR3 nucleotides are TGTGCCAGCAGCCAAGATCCGGGACAGCCTAACTATGGCTACACCTTC.

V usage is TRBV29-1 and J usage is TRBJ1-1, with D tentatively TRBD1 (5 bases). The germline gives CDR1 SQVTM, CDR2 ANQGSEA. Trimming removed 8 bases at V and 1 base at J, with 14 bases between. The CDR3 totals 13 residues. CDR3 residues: CSTTRGGNTEAFF. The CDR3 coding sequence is TGCAGCACAACTCGCGGGGGGAACACTGAAGCTTTCTTT.

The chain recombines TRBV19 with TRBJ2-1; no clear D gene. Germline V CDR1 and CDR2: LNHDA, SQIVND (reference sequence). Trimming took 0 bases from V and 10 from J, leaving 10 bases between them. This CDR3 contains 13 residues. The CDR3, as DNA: TGTGCCAGTAGTATAGAAGAACTTGGAGAGCAGTTCTTC. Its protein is CASSIEELGEQFF.

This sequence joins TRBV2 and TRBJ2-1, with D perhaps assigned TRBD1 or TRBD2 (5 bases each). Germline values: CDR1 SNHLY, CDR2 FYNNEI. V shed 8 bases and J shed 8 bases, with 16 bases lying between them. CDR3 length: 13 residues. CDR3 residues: CASPPRAGDEQFF. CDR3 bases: TGTGCCAGCCCCCCCAGGGCGGGCGATGAGCAGTTCTTC.

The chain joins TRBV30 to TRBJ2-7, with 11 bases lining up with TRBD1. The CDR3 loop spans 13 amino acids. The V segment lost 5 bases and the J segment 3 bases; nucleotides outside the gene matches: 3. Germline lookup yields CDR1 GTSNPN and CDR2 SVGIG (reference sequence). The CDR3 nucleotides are TGTGCCTGGGGACAGGGGGCAGGCTACGAGCAGTACTTC. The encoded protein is CAWGQGAGYEQYF.

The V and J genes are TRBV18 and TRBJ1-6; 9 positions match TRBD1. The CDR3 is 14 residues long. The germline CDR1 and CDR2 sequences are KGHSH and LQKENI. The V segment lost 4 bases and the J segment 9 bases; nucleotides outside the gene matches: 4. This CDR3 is CASSRDRETSPLHF. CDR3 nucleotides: TGTGCCAGCTCACGGGACAGGGAGACTTCACCCCTCCACTTT.

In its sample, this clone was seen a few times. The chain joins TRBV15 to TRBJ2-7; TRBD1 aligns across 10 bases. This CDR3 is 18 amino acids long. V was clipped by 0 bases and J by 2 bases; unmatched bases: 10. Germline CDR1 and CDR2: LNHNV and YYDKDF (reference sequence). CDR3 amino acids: CATSRELGQGNIAYEQYF. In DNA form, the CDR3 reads TGTGCCACCAGCAGAGAATTGGGACAGGGGAATATTGCCTACGAGCAGTACTTC. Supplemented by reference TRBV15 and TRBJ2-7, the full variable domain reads DAMVIQNPRYQVTQFGKPVTLSCSQTLNHNVMYWYQQKSSQAPKLLFHYYDKDFNNEADTPDNFQSRRPNTSFCFLDIRSPGLGDTAMYLCATSRELGQGNIAYEQYFGPGTRLTVT.

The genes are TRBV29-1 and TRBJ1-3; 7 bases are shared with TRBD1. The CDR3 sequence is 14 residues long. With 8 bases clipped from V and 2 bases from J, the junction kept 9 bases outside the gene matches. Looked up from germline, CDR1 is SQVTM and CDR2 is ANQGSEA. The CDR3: CSFRQGPPGNTIYF. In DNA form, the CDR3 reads TGCAGCTTTCGACAGGGACCCCCTGGAAACACCATATATTTT.

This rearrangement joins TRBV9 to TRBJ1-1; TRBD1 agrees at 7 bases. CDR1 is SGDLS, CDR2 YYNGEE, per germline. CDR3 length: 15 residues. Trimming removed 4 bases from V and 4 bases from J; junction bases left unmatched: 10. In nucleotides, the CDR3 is TGTGCCAGCAGCCCTTGGACAGGTACAGCCACTGAAGCTTTCTTT. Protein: CASSPWTGTATEAFF.

CDR3 nucleotide sequence: TGCAGCGTTGCTAGCGGGAGCGATGTCACCGGGGAGCTGTTTTTT. It yields the protein CSVASGSDVTGELFF. The chain couples TRBV29-1 to TRBJ2-2, with TRBD2 matching 10 bases. The CDR3 covers 15 residues. CDR1 and CDR2 (germline): SQVTM, ANQGSEA. The J segment lost 4 bases and the V segment lost 4 bases, leaving 6 bases of the junction unmatched.